This T cell receptor beta chain was found in a study of T cells in Graves' hyperthyroidism and ophthalmopathy. Patients having uncontrolled infection, another autoimmune disease, pregnancy or lactation were not included. Each diagnosis drew on symptoms, thyroxine, TRAb, thyroid ultrasound and orbital computed tomography findings. The authors obtained PBMCs from about 9 ml of fresh peripheral blood. Amplification yielded TCR beta CDR3 regions, with RNA transcripts as the source. TCR CDR3 regions were first amplified by RT-PCR with HTBI primers. One entry per CDR3 protein, called by TCRdb with MiXCR from the multiplex PCR reads. The sample consists of about 260,000 distinct CDR3 sequences, around 15% of them appearing once. The CDR3 has 13 residues. V shed 1 base and J shed 6 bases, with 10 bases lying between them. The germline V gene encodes CDR1 LNHDA and CDR2 SQIVND (reference sequence).

This sequence was found in a woman aged 18-30 years with Graves' ophthalmopathy. The V gene is TRBV19, the J gene TRBJ2-7; the D gene could be TRBD1 or TRBD2 (5 bases each). Sample: blood. The CDR3 reads CASSIGGAGEQYF. CDR3 DNA: TGTGCCAGTAGTATAGGGGGCGCGGGCGAGCAGTACTTC. Full variable domain (outside the CDR3, taken from reference TRBV19 and TRBJ2-7): DGGITQSPKYLFRKEGQNVTLSCEQNLNHDAMYWYRQDPGQGLRLIYYSQIVNDFQKGDIAEGYSVSREKKESFPLTVTSAQKNPTAFYLCASSIGGAGEQYFGPGTRLTVT.